This T cell receptor beta chain was retrieved from a study of CD8 T cells in Susac syndrome. RNA was extracted with the RNeasy kit, and a quantity of about 0.45 to 1 ug was reverse transcribed using random hexamers. Amplification of TCR beta CDR3 used immunoSEQ multiplex PCR across 54 Vbeta and 13 Jbeta. TCRdb processed the immunoSEQ multiplex PCR reads anew with MiXCR; each CDR3 protein has one entry. The sample includes 150,000 to 200,000 distinct CDR3 sequences, around 96% of them seen just once. The CDR3 runs 14 residues. V was clipped by 10 bases and J by 5 bases, with 17 bases between them. Germline CDR1 ENHRY, CDR2 SYGVKD. TEMRA cells were FACS-enriched, while CD8+ and CD4+ T cells were negatively isolated.

The sequence was collected from a human donor in good health. The rearrangement links TRBV10-3 to TRBJ1-4, with D possibly matching TRBD1 (5 bases). The sequenced sample consisted of CD4+ T cells from PBMCs. The CDR3 sequence is CATAVSQGNEKLFF. CDR3 DNA: TGTGCCACCGCGGTTTCGCAGGGAAATGAAAAACTGTTTTTT.